Listed below are T cell receptor beta chains from one sample, sequenced in a study of technical replicates of blood from four donors. Sequencing used immunoSEQ multiplex PCR; TCRdb keeps in-frame clones, though not all of them. In the table there are about 84,000 clones, around 93% of which are singletons. Sequenced material: T cells isolated from PBMCs. These receptors all stem from a human donor in good health. Each CDR3 is given with its conserved first and last residue. A D gene is named only where the DNA matches it firmly.

>.|TRBV4-1
CASSQVGGLDTQYF
>.|TRBV7-2
CASSLVGQSRQPQHF
>.|TRBV28
CASSLLGGEERGYTF
>TRBD1|TRBV5-1
CASSEWDRGSYEQYF
>.|TRBV7-3
CASSQSRSSTDTQYF
>TRBD2|TRBV13
CASSSAGDRYEQYF
>.|TRBV7-2
CASSPGFLAHTQYF
>TRBD2|TRBV7-6
CASSLSPAGGYNEQFF
>.|TRBV5-1
CASSLAETSKAVGDEQFF
>TRBD1|TRBV6-6
CASSGQGYEQYF
>TRBD1|TRBV10-3
CAISESPGQGETQYF
>TRBD1|TRBV13
CASSSFSGGNSYEQYF
>.|TRBV4-1
CASSQDPGQHNEKLFF
>TRBD1|TRBV18
CASSRIQGGNTEAFF
>.|TRBV19
CASSIGGTYNQPQHF
>TRBD2|TRBV10-2
CASSVLAGGPGETQYF
>.|TRBV9
CASSADRGNYGYTF
>.|TRBV11-2
CASSPYRDDTQYF
>TRBD2|TRBV11-2
CASSPGLAGIYNEQFF
>.|TRBV5-1
CASSSRQVQETQYF
>.|TRBV7-9
CASTDSSSYEQYF
>.|TRBV7-9
CASSQKQGENGDGYTF
>TRBD2|TRBV19
CASTPGLAGADTQYF
>TRBD1|TRBV6-5
CASRRDRGQNEQFF
>TRBD1|TRBV28
CASSTPRTGNYGYTF
>.|TRBV7-6
CASSYRDYEQYF
>.|TRBV6-5
CASSYFPPARQNEQFF
>.|TRBV7-9
CASTDLRGGEKLFF
>.|TRBV30
CAFRHSDTQYF
>.|TRBV7-9
CASSLGGPNTEAFF
>.|TRBV25-1
CASRSSWSSYNEQFF